The 30 T cell receptor beta chains given below trace back to one sample, sequenced in a study of cytotoxic CD8 clonotypes in ibrutinib-treated CLL (dated by TCRdb to about 2021). Libraries were made using the immunoSEQ multiplex PCR assay. TCRdb took over this immuneACCESS table, retaining in-frame rearrangements with V and J assigned. Such tables are incomplete; in checked studies, under half of the missing clones stem from an unresolved V gene, and the remainder is unexplained. The sample includes about 30,000 clones, with roughly 57% observed a single time. Approximately 4.7% of the sample comes from the top ten. This specimen consisted of PBMCs, obtained before ibrutinib treatment. Every receptor here comes from a human donor with chronic lymphocytic leukemia.

This chain connects TRBV4-1 to TRBJ2-7, with D possibly matching TRBD2 (6 bases). The ends were cut back, 1 base at V and 3 bases at J, with 16 bases in the middle. This CDR3 contains 16 residues. Germline loops: CDR1 MGHRA, CDR2 YSYEKL. The CDR3 region is CASSQVGGVSYYEQYF. CDR3 sequence (DNA): TGCGCCAGCAGCCAAGTAGGCGGGGTTTCCTACTACGAGCAGTACTTC.

The rearrangement links TRBV28 to TRBJ1-2, with D perhaps TRBD1 (6 bases). Germline CDR1 MDHEN, CDR2 SYDVKM. The CDR3 covers 13 residues. Deletions cut 6 bases from V and 6 bases from J, with 14 bases between. In DNA, the CDR3 is TGTGCCAGCAGCCGTACAGGGTTGGATGGCTACACCTTC. This gives the protein CASSRTGLDGYTF.

The table lists this clone with a count of one. This CDR3 reads CASSESWREARVWVYNEQFF. In nucleotides, the CDR3 is TGTGCCAGCAGTGAAAGCTGGCGGGAGGCTCGTGTTTGGGTGTACAATGAGCAGTTCTTC. The chain recombines TRBV2 with TRBJ2-1; 8 bases line up with TRBD2. With V trimmed by 2 bases and J by 4 bases, 19 bases remained unmatched. The CDR3 length is 20 residues. Germline CDR1 reads SNHLY; CDR2 reads FYNNEI.

CDR3 residues: CASSTPGALNTGELFF. As DNA, the CDR3 is TGTGCCAGCAGCACCCCGGGGGCTCTGAACACCGGGGAGCTGTTTTTT. The rearrangement links TRBV28 to TRBJ2-2; perhaps D is TRBD1 or TRBD2 (6 bases each). The CDR3 spans 16 residues. Germline lookup yields CDR1 MDHEN and CDR2 SYDVKM. Between the trimmed V and J ends, which lost 6 bases and 1 base, there was a span of 15 bases.

This clone was seen a handful of times. This chain joins TRBV5-4 and TRBJ1-2, with D tentatively TRBD1 (6 bases). Germline CDR1 and CDR2: SGHNT and YYREEE (reference sequence). The CDR3 is made up of 16 amino acids. The V end lost 5 bases, the J end lost 6 bases, and 23 bases lay between the germline ends. Here the CDR3 reads CASSYHSAGAMDGYTF. DNA for the CDR3: TGTGCCAGCAGTTATCATTCAGCAGGGGCCATGGATGGCTACACCTTC.

The chain employs TRBV11-2 and TRBJ2-1, with D perhaps TRBD1 (5 bases). V shed 3 bases and J shed 7 bases, with 13 bases lying between them. This CDR3 is built from 14 residues. Germline V gives CDR1 SGHAT, CDR2 FQNNGV. CDR3 nucleotide sequence: TGTGCCAGCAGCTTTCCGGTTCGACAGAATGAGCAGTTCTTC. This encodes CASSFPVRQNEQFF. Full variable domain (remainder filled in from reference TRBV11-2 and TRBJ2-1): EAGVAQSPRYKIIEKRQSVAFWCNPISGHATLYWYQQILGQGPKLLIQFQNNGVVDDSQLPKDRFSAERLKGVDSTLKIQPAKLEDSAVYLCASSFPVRQNEQFFGPGTRLTVL.

The V call is TRBV5-1, the J call TRBJ2-7; 11 positions match TRBD1. Germline CDR1 SGHRS, CDR2 YFSETQ. The junction had 4 bases not matched to a gene; V was cut back by 4 bases and J by 1 base. CDR3 length equals 15 residues. CDR3 sequence: CASSEDRGRSYEQYF. The CDR3 bases are TGCGCCAGCAGCGAGGACAGGGGGCGATCCTACGAGCAGTACTTC.

The chain uses TRBV5-1 and TRBJ1-4; TRBD1 is a possible D gene (5 bases). Germline V gene sequence: CDR1 SGHRS, CDR2 YFSETQ. The CDR3 is 14 residues long. V was cut by 5 bases and J by 5 bases, with 13 bases left in between. The CDR3, as DNA: TGCGCCAGCAGTCTTTACGGGGGGAATGAAAAACTGTTTTTT. This gives the protein CASSLYGGNEKLFF.

The rearrangement uses TRBV2 and TRBJ2-1; 13 bases line up with TRBD2. The germline V gene encodes CDR1 SNHLY and CDR2 FYNNEI. Germline trimming cut 7 bases from V and 10 bases from J; bases unmatched to any gene: 10. CDR3 length: 15 residues. Here the CDR3 DNA reads TGTGCCAGCATCCGACTAGCGGGGGGCACCGGGGAGCAGTTCTTC. It codes for CASIRLAGGTGEQFF.

V usage is TRBV7-2 and J usage is TRBJ2-5; no clear D gene. Trimming pared 2 bases from V and 5 bases from J, leaving 6 bases between. Looked up from germline, CDR1 is SGHTA and CDR2 is FQGNSA. The CDR3 length is 12 residues. In DNA, the CDR3 is TGTGCCAGCAGCTTATCCCTGGAGACCCAGTACTTC. Its protein is CASSLSLETQYF.

The gene calls are TRBV28 and TRBJ1-4, with D perhaps TRBD1 (5 bases). Germline CDR1 reads MDHEN; CDR2 reads SYDVKM. CDR3 length equals 15 residues. Deletions cut 2 bases from V and 2 bases from J, with 9 bases between. The CDR3: CASSLLQGTNEKLFF. CDR3 DNA sequence: TGTGCCAGCAGTTTACTGCAGGGTACTAATGAAAAACTGTTTTTT.

V and J are TRBV15 and TRBJ2-7, with 7 bases that match TRBD1. Trimming cost V 3 bases and J 5 bases; bases outside gene matches: 7. The CDR3 has 14 residues. Per the germline V gene, CDR1 is LNHNV and CDR2 is YYDKDF (reference sequence). The DNA for the CDR3 is TGTGCCACCAGCAGGAGGGGAACAGGGGACGAGCAGTACTTC. The encoded protein is CATSRRGTGDEQYF. Full variable domain (rest looked up from reference TRBV15 and TRBJ2-7): DAMVIQNPRYQVTQFGKPVTLSCSQTLNHNVMYWYQQKSSQAPKLLFHYYDKDFNNEADTPDNFQSRRPNTSFCFLDIRSPGLGDTAMYLCATSRRGTGDEQYFGPGTRLTVT.

About this clone itself: This CDR3 is also generated by other DNA sequences in the sample. The chain carries TRBV7-3 and TRBJ2-2; TRBD2 matches 7 bases. Germline-derived CDR1 and CDR2 are SGHTA and FQGTGA. This CDR3 is 15 amino acids long. J gave up 4 bases and V 2 bases, and 4 bases lay outside the gene matches. CDR3 bases: TGTGCCAGCAGCTTAGCCGGGGGGAGCACCGGGGAGCTGTTTTTT. Encoded protein: CASSLAGGSTGELFF.

The rearrangement joins TRBV2 to TRBJ1-1, with unresolved D. Germline V gene lookup returns CDR1 SNHLY and CDR2 FYNNEI. V shed 3 bases and J shed 4 bases, with 12 bases lying between them. The CDR3 runs to 14 residues. The CDR3 nucleotides read TGTGCCAGCAGTGATATGAGGGTGGGCACTGAAGCTTTCTTT. As protein: CASSDMRVGTEAFF.

This clone was counted a few times. The chain is built from TRBV6-6 and TRBJ2-3; 10 bases fit TRBD2. J was trimmed by 3 bases and V by 6 bases; bases with no gene match: 6. There are 15 residues in the CDR3. Germline V gives CDR1 MNHNY, CDR2 SVGAGI (reference sequence). The CDR3 DNA is TGTGCCAGCAGCCAAGCGGGAGGGTATACAGATACGCAGTATTTT. It codes for CASSQAGGYTDTQYF.

The chain has TRBV6-5 and TRBJ2-2; D remains unclear. The CDR3 sequence is 12 residues long. Germline-derived CDR1 and CDR2 are MNHEY and SVGAGI. V was pared by 5 bases and J by 5 bases, with 6 bases between. The DNA for the CDR3 is TGTGCCAGCAGTCCCAGGACCGGGGAGCTGTTTTTT. It specifies CASSPRTGELFF.

This sequence joins TRBV19 and TRBJ2-3; D is undetermined. Germline-derived CDR1 and CDR2 are LNHDA and SQIVND (reference sequence). The CDR3 has 14 residues. V gave up 3 bases and J gave up 0 bases, with 7 bases separating them. The CDR3 is CASSINPSTDTQYF. CDR3 bases: TGTGCCAGTAGTATCAACCCTAGCACAGATACGCAGTATTTT.

This chain uses TRBV7-2 with TRBJ2-1; D is possibly TRBD1 (6 bases). There are 13 residues in the CDR3. Trimming pared 4 bases from V and 6 bases from J, leaving 10 bases between. Per the germline V gene, CDR1 is SGHTA and CDR2 is FQGNSA. The CDR3 DNA reads TGTGCCAGCAGCTACACAGGGATCAATGAGCAGTTCTTC. As protein: CASSYTGINEQFF.

This clone was picked up one time. The chain combines TRBV11-2 with TRBJ2-4; maybe TRBD2 (6 bases). Trimming stripped 5 bases from V and 0 bases from J, with 17 bases between. This CDR3 region has 17 residues. The germline V gene encodes CDR1 SGHAT and CDR2 FQNNGV. CDR3 nucleotides: TGTGCCAGCAGCCTAGCGACCCAAAGGCTAGCCAAAAACATTCAGTACTTC. Translation gives CASSLATQRLAKNIQYF. The whole variable domain, filled in from reference TRBV11-2 and TRBJ2-4, reads EAGVAQSPRYKIIEKRQSVAFWCNPISGHATLYWYQQILGQGPKLLIQFQNNGVVDDSQLPKDRFSAERLKGVDSTLKIQPAKLEDSAVYLCASSLATQRLAKNIQYFGAGTRLSVL.

The chain has TRBV28 and TRBJ1-4, with a tentative D call TRBD1 (6 bases). Per the germline V gene, CDR1 is MDHEN and CDR2 is SYDVKM. This CDR3 has 14 residues. Trimming pared 8 bases from V and 13 bases from J, leaving 23 bases between. The CDR3 region is CASAWGGLRFGLFF. For the CDR3, the DNA is TGTGCCAGCGCCTGGGGGGGGCTGAGATTTGGACTGTTTTTT. Based on the CDR3 plus reference TRBV28 and TRBJ1-4, the full variable domain is DVKVTQSSRYLVKRTGEKVFLECVQDMDHENMFWYRQDPGLGLRLIYFSYDVKMKEKGDIPEGYSVSREKKERFSLILESASTNQTSMYLCASAWGGLRFGLFFGSGTQLSVL.

The count of this clone is one. CDR3 coding DNA: TGTGCCAGCAGGATTAGCGGGGGGACAAACAATGAGCAGTTCTTC. Translated: CASRISGGTNNEQFF. The chain is built from TRBV6-5 and TRBJ2-1; 10 bases line up with TRBD2. The ends lost 6 bases at V and 5 bases at J; junction bases unmatched: 7. CDR1 and CDR2 (germline): MNHEY, SVGAGI. The CDR3 loop spans 15 amino acids.

The rearrangement links TRBV6-1 to TRBJ1-1, with 7 nucleotides matching TRBD1. This CDR3 region has 15 residues. CDR1 is MNHNS and CDR2 is SASEGT in the germline V gene. The J segment lost 1 base and the V segment lost 4 bases, leaving 6 bases of the junction unmatched. The CDR3 nucleotides are TGTGCCAGCAGTGCCGAGACAGGGCCGAACACTGAAGCTTTCTTT. This codes for CASSAETGPNTEAFF.

A few counts support this clone. V gene TRBV4-1 combines with J gene TRBJ1-5; possible D gene TRBD1, 5 bases. CDR1 and CDR2 (germline): MGHRA, YSYEKL. CDR3 length: 15 residues. V lost 1 base and J 2 bases, leaving 9 bases between the germline ends. The chain's CDR3 is CASSQVLQGNQPQHF. For the CDR3, the DNA is TGCGCCAGCAGCCAAGTTTTACAGGGCAATCAGCCCCAGCATTTT.

This clone was counted only a few times. The genes are TRBV2 and TRBJ2-7, with TRBD1 matching 7 bases. The CDR3 sequence is 12 residues long. V gave up 11 bases and J gave up 5 bases; unmatched junction bases: 9. Per germline, CDR1 SNHLY and CDR2 FYNNEI. Written as DNA, the CDR3 is TGTGCCGCAGGGACAGAAGTAAACGAGCAGTACTTC. It translates to CAAGTEVNEQYF.

The chain has TRBV14 and TRBJ1-1; D remains unclear. This CDR3 contains 13 residues. Trimming left V 0 bases short and J 11 bases short, with 13 bases between. CDR1 and CDR2 (germline): SGHDN, FVKESK. The CDR3 sequence is CASSQDWMGYAFF. The CDR3 bases are TGTGCCAGCAGCCAAGATTGGATGGGTTACGCTTTCTTT.

The chain links TRBV4-1 to TRBJ2-7, with 10 bases aligning to TRBD2. Per the germline V gene, CDR1 is MGHRA and CDR2 is YSYEKL. This CDR3 spans 15 amino acids. The J segment lost 6 bases and the V segment lost 1 base, leaving 6 bases of the junction unmatched. CDR3 residues: CASSQGAGGPVEQYF. Written as DNA, the CDR3 is TGCGCCAGCAGCCAAGGAGCGGGGGGGCCGGTCGAGCAGTACTTC.

This sequence joins TRBV18 and TRBJ2-1; D may be TRBD2 (6 bases). V was cut by 6 bases and J by 6 bases, with 9 bases left in between. Germline lookup yields CDR1 KGHSH and CDR2 LQKENI. This CDR3 spans 12 amino acids. In nucleotides, the CDR3 is TGTGCCAGCTCGCGACTAGGCAATGAGCAGTTCTTC. Protein product: CASSRLGNEQFF.

The chain has TRBV4-1 and TRBJ2-3, with TRBD2 matching over 9 bases. After removal of 4 bases from V and 3 bases from J, the junction contained 2 bases not matched to a gene. The CDR3 runs 14 residues. Germline CDR1 MGHRA, CDR2 YSYEKL. The CDR3 nucleotides read TGCGCCAGCAGCCTAAGCGGGGGGACAGATACGCAGTATTTT. Protein product: CASSLSGGTDTQYF.

The chain carries TRBV19 and TRBJ1-2; perhaps TRBD1 as D (6 bases). The CDR3 loop spans 15 amino acids. Germline CDR1 reads LNHDA; CDR2 reads SQIVND (reference sequence). Trimming stripped 7 bases from V and 7 bases from J, with 22 bases between. CDR3: CASIEGVGAVSGYTF. The CDR3 DNA is TGTGCCAGTATTGAGGGGGTCGGCGCCGTCTCTGGCTACACCTTC.

The genes are TRBV5-6 and TRBJ1-2; 8 bases match TRBD1. Germline CDR1 reads SGHDT; CDR2 reads YYEEEE. The CDR3 has 12 amino acids. V dropped 2 bases and J dropped 8; count of bases not matched to a gene: 2. The CDR3 loop is CASSFQGAGYTF. CDR3 sequence (DNA): TGTGCCAGCAGCTTCCAGGGGGCGGGCTACACCTTC.